The 27 T cell receptor beta chains presented below share a single source sample, sequenced in a study of CD8+CD57+ T cells in acquired aplastic anemia. Genomic DNA constituted the template upon which TCR beta VDJ and CDR3 profiling was performed. From the reads, TCRdb called clonotypes with MiXCR, one entry per CDR3 protein. This table has fewer than 85,000 distinct CDR3 sequences, around 70% appearing once. Patients selected for sequencing had displayed CD8+CD57+ cell expansion by flow cytometry. The sequenced sample consisted of sorted CD4+, CD8+, or CD8+CD57+ T cells (not recorded which) from PBMCs. All receptors derive from a human donor with aplastic anemia.

The chain uses TRBV10-3 and TRBJ2-7, with TRBD2 as a possible D gene (5 bases). Germline assignment: CDR1 ENHRY and CDR2 SYGVKD. The CDR3 has 12 amino acids. V shed 6 bases and J shed 3 bases, with 9 bases lying between them. The CDR3 sequence is CAIRGSSYEQYF. CDR3 bases: TGTGCCATCAGGGGGAGCAGCTACGAGCAGTACTTC.

V usage is TRBV11-1 and J usage is TRBJ2-7, with 12 bases fitting TRBD1. The V gene's germline CDR1 is SGHAT and CDR2 FQDESV (reference sequence). V was pared by 4 bases and J by 1 base, with 2 bases of the junction left unmatched. CDR3 length: 15 amino acids. The CDR3 sequence is CASSWDRGLSYEQYF. CDR3 sequence (DNA): TGTGCCAGCAGCTGGGACAGGGGGCTTTCCTACGAGCAGTACTTC.

The gene calls are TRBV29-1 and TRBJ2-1; D gene ambiguous. The CDR3 is made up of 15 amino acids. Germline V gene sequence: CDR1 SQVTM, CDR2 ANQGSEA. V was cut by 0 bases and J by 0 bases, with 9 bases left in between. This CDR3 is CSVEDPRSSYNEQFF. The CDR3 DNA is TGCAGCGTTGAAGACCCACGCAGCTCCTACAATGAGCAGTTCTTC.

The sample holds many counts of this clonotype. This rearrangement joins TRBV20-1 to TRBJ1-1, with D maybe TRBD1 (6 bases). This CDR3 has 13 amino acids. Germline V gene lookup returns CDR1 DFQATT and CDR2 SNEGSKA (reference sequence). Trimming took off 0 bases at V and 4 bases at J, with 9 bases between the two ends. The CDR3 DNA reads TGCAGTGCTAGAGATGTAGGGGGCACTGAAGCTTTCTTT. Protein product: CSARDVGGTEAFF.

The rearrangement links TRBV9 to TRBJ1-2; TRBD1 matches 8 bases. This CDR3 region has 16 residues. CDR1 is SGDLS and CDR2 is YYNGEE in the germline V gene. V lost 0 bases and J lost 5; bases outside the gene matches: 9. This chain's CDR3 is CASSVVPGQGGYGYTF. The CDR3 DNA sequence: TGTGCCAGCAGCGTAGTCCCTGGACAGGGTGGATATGGCTACACCTTC.

J is TRBJ1-6 and V is TRBV29-1; D is unresolved. The CDR3 length is 13 residues. Germline CDR1 is SQVTM and CDR2 is ANQGSEA. Trimming cost V 4 bases and J 7 bases, with 11 bases left between them. Here the CDR3 reads CSVGNDVNSPLHF. As DNA, the CDR3 is TGCAGCGTTGGTAACGACGTGAATTCACCCCTCCACTTT.

The rearrangement links TRBV29-1 to TRBJ1-1; D is uncertain. V was trimmed by 3 bases and J by 10 bases, leaving 15 bases between them. CDR3 length: 12 residues. Germline CDR1 reads SQVTM; CDR2 reads ANQGSEA. CDR3 bases: TGCAGCGTTGAGGGGATTCAGAGTGGAGCTTTCTTT. This gives the protein CSVEGIQSGAFF.

This clonotype was observed a few times. The chain employs TRBV2 and TRBJ1-6, with 9 bases aligning to TRBD1. The CDR3 length is 13 residues. CDR1 and CDR2 from the germline V gene are SNHLY and FYNNEI. The trim removed 11 bases at V and 7 bases at J, leaving 6 bases unmatched. DNA of the CDR3: TGTGCCCGCGGAGGACAGGGGAATTCACCCCTCCACTTT. Amino acid sequence: CARGGQGNSPLHF.

V gene TRBV2 combines with J gene TRBJ2-7; 12 positions agree with TRBD1. V shed 3 bases, J shed 5 bases, and the junction held 5 bases outside the gene matches. Germline loops: CDR1 SNHLY, CDR2 FYNNEI. CDR3 size: 15 residues. For the CDR3, the DNA is TGTGCCAGCAGTGATCCGGGACAGGGGGCCCACGAGCAGTACTTC. Its protein is CASSDPGQGAHEQYF.

This clonotype was observed once. This chain connects TRBV15 to TRBJ2-7; no clear D. V was cut by 0 bases and J by 3 bases, with 9 bases left in between. Germline-derived CDR1 and CDR2 are LNHNV and YYDKDF (reference sequence). The CDR3 spans 14 residues. The CDR3 DNA follows: TGTGCCACCAGCAGAGAAGCGACAAGCTACGAGCAGTACTTC. It codes for CATSREATSYEQYF.

The chain's CDR3 is CASSIGGGRNQPQHF. The CDR3 bases are TGTGCCAGTAGTATAGGGGGGGGCAGGAATCAGCCCCAGCATTTT. The chain employs TRBV19 and TRBJ1-5, with D perhaps TRBD1 (6 bases). The CDR3 has 15 residues. V gave up 1 base and J gave up 4 bases, with 11 bases separating them. The germline V gene has CDR1 LNHDA and CDR2 SQIVND (reference sequence).

V is TRBV6-2 or TRBV6-3 and J is TRBJ2-3; possibly TRBD1 or TRBD2 for D (5 bases each). Per the germline V gene, CDR1 is MNHEY and CDR2 is SVGEGT. CDR3 length: 13 amino acids. Trimming left V 8 bases short and J 1 base short, with 10 bases between. The CDR3 protein is CASLGRGTDTQYF. The CDR3 bases are TGTGCCAGCCTGGGACGGGGCACAGATACGCAGTATTTT.

This clonotype came up a few times. The chain couples TRBV29-1 to TRBJ1-2, with no clear D. Germline CDR1 is SQVTM and CDR2 is ANQGSEA. This CDR3 comprises 12 residues. V lost 0 bases and J lost 3, with 5 bases in between. The DNA for the CDR3 is TGCAGCGTTGAAGAGATGTACTATGGCTACACCTTC. Protein product: CSVEEMYYGYTF.

CDR3 sequence (DNA): TGTGCCAGCAGCTCCAATGGTCAGCCCCAGCATTTT. It specifies CASSSNGQPQHF. The rearrangement uses TRBV7-2 and TRBJ1-5, with D unclear. V was shortened by 4 bases and J by 6 bases, with 7 bases between the two germline ends. This CDR3 has 12 residues. The germline gives CDR1 SGHTA, CDR2 FQGNSA.

The chain employs TRBV12-3 or TRBV12-4 and TRBJ1-6, with D unresolved. The CDR3 covers 14 residues. Between the trimmed V and J ends, which lost 6 bases and 5 bases, there was a span of 11 bases. CDR3 sequence: CASRAVADNSPLHF. In DNA form, the CDR3 reads TGTGCCAGCAGAGCAGTCGCGGATAATTCACCCCTCCACTTT.

A few counts support this clonotype. The chain joins TRBV7-9 to TRBJ1-6; no definite D call. The germline V gene encodes CDR1 SEHNR and CDR2 FQNEAQ (reference sequence). V lost 1 base and J 6 bases, leaving 10 bases between the germline ends. The CDR3 spans 15 residues. This CDR3 reads CASSLVSYPNSPLHF. In DNA form, the CDR3 reads TGTGCCAGCAGCTTAGTGAGTTATCCTAATTCACCCCTCCACTTT. Full variable domain (outside the CDR3, taken from reference TRBV7-9 and TRBJ1-6): DTGVSQNPRHKITKRGQNVTFRCDPISEHNRLYWYRQTLGQGPEFLTYFQNEAQLEKSRLLSDRFSAERPKGSFSTLEIQRTEQGDSAMYLCASSLVSYPNSPLHFGNGTRLTVT.

The chain is built from TRBV29-1 and TRBJ1-3; D is unresolved. The germline V gene encodes CDR1 SQVTM and CDR2 ANQGSEA. The ends were cut back, 7 bases at V and 5 bases at J, with 21 bases in the middle. The CDR3 totals 15 residues. The CDR3 DNA follows: TGCAGCGGAACCTCGGTTGCGGGTTTAAGAAACACCATATATTTT. The encoded protein is CSGTSVAGLRNTIYF.

This clonotype showed up many times. The chain has TRBV9 and TRBJ2-3; 8 bases fit TRBD2. J was trimmed by 3 bases and V by 0 bases; bases with no gene match: 3. CDR1 is SGDLS, CDR2 YYNGEE, per germline. This CDR3 has 15 residues. The CDR3 spells CASSVVGRGTDTQYF. CDR3 DNA sequence: TGTGCCAGCAGCGTAGTCGGGAGGGGGACAGATACGCAGTATTTT.

The rearrangement links TRBV20-1 to TRBJ2-5; D possibly uses TRBD1 or TRBD2 (5 bases each). Between the trimmed V and J ends, which lost 5 bases and 5 bases, there was a span of 15 bases. From germline, CDR1 is DFQATT and CDR2 SNEGSKA (reference sequence). This CDR3 region has 13 residues. The CDR3 DNA follows: TGCAGTGCTGCAAGCCAGGGCGGGGAGACCCAGTACTTC. The encoded protein is CSAASQGGETQYF.

V and J are TRBV2 and TRBJ1-2; D is ambiguous. Trimming cost V 5 bases and J 4 bases, with 8 bases left between them. Germline CDR1 is SNHLY and CDR2 is FYNNEI. The CDR3 runs to 12 residues. DNA of the CDR3: TGTGCCAGCAGTCCCTCGACCTATGGCTACACCTTC. Its translation is CASSPSTYGYTF.

J is TRBJ2-3 and V is TRBV7-9; no clear D gene. CDR3 length: 14 amino acids. V gave up 5 bases and J gave up 4 bases, with 13 bases separating them. In germline, CDR1 is SEHNR, CDR2 FQNEAQ (reference sequence). CDR3 DNA: TGTGCCAGCAGCGCCGGGTCTGCCCCAGATACGCAGTATTTT. Encoded protein: CASSAGSAPDTQYF.

This clonotype has just a few counts. The V gene is TRBV20-1, the J gene TRBJ1-2; maybe TRBD1 (6 bases). This CDR3 contains 12 residues. Per the germline V gene, CDR1 is DFQATT and CDR2 is SNEGSKA (reference sequence). Trimming stripped 0 bases from V and 4 bases from J, with 6 bases between. The CDR3: CSARDRGYGYTF. The CDR3 DNA reads TGCAGTGCTAGAGACAGGGGCTATGGCTACACCTTC.

To note about this clonotype: The junction and the germline gene differ at one end; a read error may be behind it. The CDR3 loop reads CASSLAGTNLAFAF. In nucleotides, the CDR3 is TGTGCCAGCAGCTTAGCGGGCACCAATCTGGCATTCGCCTTC. The chain couples TRBV7-2 to TRBJ1-2; D not certain. This CDR3 has 14 amino acids. Germline V gives CDR1 SGHTA, CDR2 FQGNSA.

The rearrangement joins TRBV20-1 to TRBJ2-3, with D hard to call. Germline assignment: CDR1 DFQATT and CDR2 SNEGSKA (reference sequence). Trimming took 4 bases from V and 8 from J, leaving 10 bases between them. This CDR3 has 11 amino acids. The CDR3 loop is CSAISEVTQYF. CDR3 coding DNA: TGCAGTGCTATAAGCGAGGTTACGCAGTATTTT.

The V and J genes are TRBV25-1 and TRBJ1-1; 9 nucleotides agree with TRBD1. CDR3 length: 17 residues. The V segment lost 6 bases and the J segment 2 bases; nucleotides outside the gene matches: 13. CDR1 and CDR2 from the germline V gene are MGHDK and SYGVNS. As DNA, the CDR3 is TGTGCCAGCAGCCGAATTGGGACAGGGAGGTTCAACACTGAAGCTTTCTTT. This translates into CASSRIGTGRFNTEAFF.

This clonotype was seen once. V usage is TRBV20-1 and J usage is TRBJ1-2; D perhaps matches TRBD1 (6 bases). V was pared by 4 bases and J by 4 bases, with 13 bases between. CDR1 and CDR2 from the germline V gene are DFQATT and SNEGSKA (reference sequence). The CDR3 consists of 13 residues. The CDR3 spells CSAKGGGIYGYTF. CDR3 nucleotides: TGCAGTGCTAAGGGAGGGGGGATCTATGGCTACACCTTC.

The chain employs TRBV20-1 and TRBJ2-5, with a possible D match to TRBD2 (6 bases). The germline V gene encodes CDR1 DFQATT and CDR2 SNEGSKA (reference sequence). This CDR3 comprises 14 residues. V shed 3 bases and J shed 2 bases, with 13 bases lying between them. The CDR3 DNA is TGCAGTGCTAGTCAGGGACTGCCGCAAGAGACCCAGTACTTC. This sequence encodes CSASQGLPQETQYF.